These T cell receptor beta chains were read from a single sample in a study of T cells in Graves' hyperthyroidism and ophthalmopathy. TCRdb itself ran the multiplex PCR reads through MiXCR, one entry per CDR3 protein. The sample has fewer than 650,000 distinct CDR3 sequences, around 15% seen once. The sample taken for sequencing was blood. The receptor set was obtained from a woman between 40 and 50 years old with Graves' ophthalmopathy. The CDR3 runs from the conserved cysteine through the conserved F or W. Fields, in order: CDR3 DNA, CDR3 protein, V gene, clone size, CDR3 length, D gene, J gene. A D gene is named only where the DNA matches it firmly. Clone sizes are given selectively: once, few, many, or a class where the clone is expanded.

CDR3nt: TGTGCCAGCAGTTCCCCCCCTGGATCCGGGGAGCTGTTTTTT; CDR3aa: CASSSPPGSGELFF; v_gene: TRBV28; abundance: many; len: 14; d_gene: -; j_gene: TRBJ2-2
CDR3nt: TGCGCCAGCAGGACCGGGACAGGGAGCTATGGCTACACCTTC; CDR3aa: CASRTGTGSYGYTF; v_gene: TRBV10-2; abundance: many; len: 14; d_gene: TRBD1; j_gene: TRBJ1-2
CDR3nt: TGTGCCAGCAGTGACTTAGCGGGAGCGTTACAAGAGACCCAGTACTTC; CDR3aa: CASSDLAGALQETQYF; v_gene: TRBV6-1; abundance: many; len: 16; d_gene: TRBD2; j_gene: TRBJ2-5
CDR3nt: TGTGCCAGCAGCTCTAGGGGGAACACCGGGGAGCTGTTTTTT; CDR3aa: CASSSRGNTGELFF; v_gene: TRBV7-2; abundance: few; len: 14; d_gene: -; j_gene: TRBJ2-2
CDR3nt: TGTGCCAGCACCAGCTATCAAGAGACCCAGTACTTC; CDR3aa: CASTSYQETQYF; v_gene: TRBV2; abundance: many; len: 12; d_gene: -; j_gene: TRBJ2-5
CDR3nt: TGCAGTACGCCGAGAGATAACACCGGGGAGCTGTTTTTT; CDR3aa: CSTPRDNTGELFF; v_gene: TRBV20-1; abundance: -; len: 13; d_gene: -; j_gene: TRBJ2-2
CDR3nt: TGTGCCAGCAGTGAAGCGCAGCAGCTCTATGGCTACACCTTC; CDR3aa: CASSEAQQLYGYTF; v_gene: TRBV2; abundance: many; len: 14; d_gene: -; j_gene: TRBJ1-2
CDR3nt: TGTGCCAGCAGCTTAGCCTCCCTCAGATCAGGGGATTTCCCTTACGAGCAGTACTTC; CDR3aa: CASSLASLRSGDFPYEQYF; v_gene: TRBV7-2; abundance: many; len: 19; d_gene: -; j_gene: TRBJ2-7
CDR3nt: TGTGCCAGCAGCTTAGGAGCCCGGGGATACGAGCAGTACTTC; CDR3aa: CASSLGARGYEQYF; v_gene: TRBV7-2; abundance: many; len: 14; d_gene: -; j_gene: TRBJ2-7
CDR3nt: TGTGCCAGCAGTGAGACAGGAAACATTCAGTACTTC; CDR3aa: CASSETGNIQYF; v_gene: TRBV6-1; abundance: many; len: 12; d_gene: -; j_gene: TRBJ2-4
CDR3nt: TGTGCCAGCAGCTTACAACAGGGTTTCACTGAAGCTTTCTTT; CDR3aa: CASSLQQGFTEAFF; v_gene: TRBV13; abundance: few; len: 14; d_gene: -; j_gene: TRBJ1-1
CDR3nt: TGTGCCAGCAGTTTTATGTCAGGGACCCAGTACTTC; CDR3aa: CASSFMSGTQYF; v_gene: TRBV27; abundance: few; len: 12; d_gene: -; j_gene: TRBJ2-5
CDR3nt: TGTGCCAGCAGTCCCAAACGAGGGGGAAGCTCCTATAATTCACCCCTCCACTTT; CDR3aa: CASSPKRGGSSYNSPLHF; v_gene: TRBV27; abundance: few; len: 18; d_gene: -; j_gene: TRBJ1-6
CDR3nt: TGTGCCTGGAGTGTGAGTGGGGGCCTTGAAGCTTTCTTT; CDR3aa: CAWSVSGGLEAFF; v_gene: TRBV30; abundance: -; len: 13; d_gene: -; j_gene: TRBJ1-1
CDR3nt: TGTGCCAGCAGCGTAGAGGGGTGGGACGAGCAGTACTTC; CDR3aa: CASSVEGWDEQYF; v_gene: TRBV9; abundance: many; len: 13; d_gene: -; j_gene: TRBJ2-7
CDR3nt: TGTGCCAGCAGCCGACAGAGCACTGAAGCTTTCTTT; CDR3aa: CASSRQSTEAFF; v_gene: TRBV6-2/TRBV6-3; abundance: many; len: 12; d_gene: -; j_gene: TRBJ1-1
CDR3nt: TGCAGTGCTAGACAGCGGGGATACTACGAGCAGTACTTC; CDR3aa: CSARQRGYYEQYF; v_gene: TRBV20-1; abundance: many; len: 13; d_gene: TRBD2; j_gene: TRBJ2-7
CDR3nt: TGTGCCAGCAGCTTCCTGGTGAACTCCTACGAGCAGTACTTC; CDR3aa: CASSFLVNSYEQYF; v_gene: TRBV6-1; abundance: many; len: 14; d_gene: -; j_gene: TRBJ2-7